These 8 T cell receptor beta chains share one sample of origin, sequenced in a study of shared clonotypes between healthy human individuals. Measured with immunoSEQ multiplex PCR; TCRdb has only the in-frame clones, and not every one. Here the sample spans approximately 500,000 clones, about 84% being singletons. The sample consisted of PBMCs. These TCRs come from a woman aged 40 to 49 in good health. Some clones in this sample may be carry-over from other donors' samples.

As concerns this clone: This CDR3 is also generated by other DNA sequences in the sample. This sequence joins TRBV7-9 and TRBJ2-7, with unresolved D. V lost 5 bases to trimming and J lost 0 bases, with 11 bases between them. Germline V gives CDR1 SEHNR, CDR2 FQNEAQ (reference sequence). This CDR3 comprises 14 residues. CDR3 DNA sequence: TGTGCCAGCAGCCCAGGACGGACCTCCTACGAGCAGTACTTC. The encoded protein is CASSPGRTSYEQYF.

The chain uses TRBV29-1 and TRBJ2-3; TRBD2 is a possible D gene (6 bases). Germline lookup yields CDR1 SQVTM and CDR2 ANQGSEA. The CDR3 covers 14 residues. Trimming shortened V by 3 bases and J by 0 bases, and 10 bases separated the two germline ends. Written as DNA, the CDR3 is TGCAGCGTTGAGGGGGGAACTAGCACAGATACGCAGTATTTT. This gives the protein CSVEGGTSTDTQYF.

The V and J genes are TRBV10-2 and TRBJ2-7; 11 nucleotides align to TRBD2. The length of the CDR3 is 15 residues. V gave up 2 bases and J gave up 3 bases; unmatched junction bases: 3. Germline V lookup: CDR1 WSHSY, CDR2 SAAADI. CDR3: CASSETSGSYYEQYF. In DNA, the CDR3 is TGCGCCAGCAGTGAGACTAGCGGGAGCTACTACGAGCAGTACTTC.

The V and J genes are TRBV7-8 and TRBJ2-3; a weak D match, TRBD2 (5 bases). V was pared by 2 bases and J by 4 bases, with 10 bases between. Germline CDR1 is SGHVS and CDR2 is FQNEAQ. CDR3 length: 14 amino acids. CDR3 loop: CASSLTGLADTQYF. CDR3 nucleotides: TGTGCCAGCAGCTTAACTGGACTGGCAGATACGCAGTATTTT.

The genes are TRBV11-2 and TRBJ2-5; D remains unclear. This CDR3 has 14 amino acids. The V end was cut by 0 bases, the J end by 6 bases, with 11 bases between. The germline V gene encodes CDR1 SGHAT and CDR2 FQNNGV. The CDR3, as DNA: TGTGCCAGCAGCTTAGAGGTTACTCTGCAGACCCAGTACTTC. Encoded protein: CASSLEVTLQTQYF.

In the case of this clone: A read error is likely here: a far larger clone is one base away. The rearrangement links TRBV7-3 to TRBJ1-2; D is unclear. With 2 bases removed from V and 8 bases from J, the gap between germline ends came to 12 bases. Looked up from germline, CDR1 is SGHTA and CDR2 is FQGTGA. This CDR3 comprises 13 residues. This CDR3 reads CASSLRHGGGYTF. The CDR3 DNA follows: TGTGCCAGCAGCTTACGGCATGGCGGCGGCTACACCTTC.

The chain has TRBV6-7 and TRBJ1-5; TRBD1 agrees at 8 bases. TRBV6-7 is identified as an open reading frame with a role that is uncertain. Trimming at V came to 9 bases and at J to 1 base, leaving 5 bases not matched to a gene. The CDR3 runs 14 residues. The CDR3 nucleotides are TGTGCCAGTCAGGGGGCGGGGAGCAATCAGCCCCAGCATTTT. Its translation: CASQGAGSNQPQHF.

This rearrangement joins TRBV6-1 to TRBJ1-4; 9 nucleotides line up with TRBD1. This CDR3 has 15 residues. Germline V gene lookup returns CDR1 MNHNS and CDR2 SASEGT. V lost 10 bases and J lost 3; bases outside the gene matches: 9. CDR3 loop: CATRLNRGPNEKLFF. DNA for the CDR3: TGTGCCACCAGACTGAACAGGGGGCCTAATGAAAAACTGTTTTTT.